These 27 T cell receptor beta chains share one sample of origin, sequenced in a study of blood T cells in healthy people across ages. Then a second PCR, running roughly 6 to 11 cycles, was carried out with a sample-barcoded 5' primer and a J-beta primer mix. In TCRdb, the 5' RACE reads were re-called with MiXCR into one record per CDR3 protein. Of about a million distinct CDR3 sequences in the sample, roughly 50% were seen once. The source material was blood. These receptors came from a woman aged 55 to 70 in good health.

This chain uses TRBV9 with TRBJ2-1, with 9 bases that match TRBD2. V trimming: 3 bases; J trimming: 6 bases; junction bases outside the gene matches: 16. Germline CDR1 is SGDLS and CDR2 is YYNGEE. The CDR3 runs to 18 residues. CDR3 loop: CASSGDYLIAGVANEQFF. In DNA, the CDR3 is TGTGCCAGCAGCGGAGACTATCTGATAGCGGGAGTTGCCAATGAGCAGTTCTTC.

V gene TRBV18 combines with J gene TRBJ2-1; TRBD1 agrees at 10 bases. This CDR3 has 15 residues. After removal of 3 bases from V and 6 bases from J, the junction contained 5 bases not matched to a gene. Germline CDR1 and CDR2: KGHSH and LQKENI. The CDR3 DNA sequence: TGTGCCAGCTCACCGCGTGGACAGGGGGGCAATGAGCAGTTCTTC. Residues: CASSPRGQGGNEQFF. Full variable domain (missing parts from reference TRBV18 and TRBJ2-1): NAGVMQNPRHLVRRRGQEARLRCSPMKGHSHVYWYRQLPEEGLKFMVYLQKENIIDESGMPKERFSAEFPKEGPSILRIQQVVRGDSAAYFCASSPRGQGGNEQFFGPGTRLTVL.

The chain recombines TRBV14 with TRBJ2-5; unclear D gene. The germline V gene encodes CDR1 SGHDN and CDR2 FVKESK. The V gene lost 1 base and the J gene lost 3 bases, with 6 bases spanning the gap. The CDR3 is made up of 13 amino acids. In DNA, the CDR3 is TGTGCCAGCAGCCAAGGATGGGAAGAGACCCAGTACTTC. This sequence encodes CASSQGWEETQYF.

This clonotype was detected once. One end of the junction fails to match germline, which may point to a read error. V usage is TRBV4-3 and J usage is TRBJ2-4, with 8 bases that match TRBD1. CDR3 length equals 17 residues. The germline CDR1 and CDR2 sequences are LGHNA and YSLEER. The DNA of the CDR3 is TGCGCCGGCAGCCAAGACCTAGACAGGGGCAAGTCAAACATTCAGTACTTC. Its protein is CAGSQDLDRGKSNIQYF.

The table lists this clonotype with a count of one. The chain combines TRBV20-1 with TRBJ2-5, with 7 bases lining up with TRBD1. CDR1 and CDR2 (germline): DFQATT, SNEGSKA (reference sequence). The CDR3 runs to 12 residues. J gave up 11 bases and V 1 base, and 7 bases lay outside the gene matches. The CDR3 spells CSARADRNEQYF. The CDR3 DNA sequence: TGCAGTGCTAGAGCGGACAGGAATGAGCAGTACTTC.

This sequence joins TRBV4-3 and TRBJ2-7; 8 nucleotides match TRBD2. This CDR3 contains 15 residues. The trim removed 2 bases at V and 7 bases at J, leaving 10 bases unmatched. Germline-derived CDR1 and CDR2 are LGHNA and YSLEER. The CDR3 reads CASSQKLAGFGEQYF. CDR3 nucleotides: TGCGCCAGCAGCCAAAAGCTAGCGGGCTTTGGTGAGCAGTACTTC.

This clonotype has ten or more counts. The gene calls are TRBV29-1 and TRBJ2-7; D could derive from TRBD1 or TRBD2 (6 bases each). Trimming took 1 base from V and 1 from J, leaving 11 bases between them. The CDR3 spans 14 residues. CDR1 and CDR2 from the germline V gene are SQVTM and ANQGSEA. The CDR3 DNA reads as TGCAGCGTTGAAGGCGGGACACATTCCTACGAGCAGTACTTC. Its translation: CSVEGGTHSYEQYF.

This clonotype was found a few times. The chain combines TRBV2 with TRBJ2-4; maybe TRBD1 (5 bases). The J call may be in error: the DNA end matches TRBJ2-7 better. This CDR3 comprises 15 residues. Germline V gene data show CDR1 as SNHLY and CDR2 as FYNNEI. This chain's CDR3 is CASSDDAGLTYEQYF. The CDR3 bases are TGTGCCAGCAGTGATGATGCAGGGTTGACCTACGAGCAGTACTTC.

This sequence joins TRBV15 and TRBJ2-5; D is unclear. V was clipped by 1 base and J by 2 bases, with 11 bases between them. The CDR3 consists of 15 residues. Per germline, CDR1 LNHNV and CDR2 YYDKDF (reference sequence). The CDR3 sequence: CATSRGLDRQETQYF. The DNA of the CDR3 is TGTGCCACCAGCAGAGGTCTCGACCGGCAAGAGACCCAGTACTTC.

The rearrangement joins TRBV20-1 to TRBJ2-3, with D possibly matching TRBD2 (7 bases). This CDR3 is 18 amino acids long. Germline values: CDR1 DFQATT, CDR2 SNEGSKA (reference sequence). V shed 1 base and J shed 2 bases, with 22 bases lying between them. CDR3 in amino acids: CSARGAQGREFDTDTQYF. The CDR3 DNA is TGCAGTGCTAGAGGAGCCCAGGGGCGGGAGTTCGACACAGATACGCAGTATTTT.

In its sample, this clonotype was seen many times. The rearrangement joins TRBV4-1 to TRBJ2-5; D uncertain. Germline CDR1 MGHRA, CDR2 YSYEKL. Between the trimmed V and J ends, which lost 4 bases and 4 bases, there was a span of 10 bases. The CDR3 is 13 residues long. CDR3 region: CASSRSLLETQYF. The CDR3 DNA is TGCGCCAGCAGCCGGTCACTCTTAGAGACCCAGTACTTC.

This clonotype has more than one count but fewer than ten. V and J are TRBV20-1 and TRBJ2-5; D not resolved. The J call could be wrong; TRBJ2-7 is a better fit for the DNA end. There are 11 residues in the CDR3. The germline gives CDR1 DFQATT, CDR2 SNEGSKA (reference sequence). The CDR3: CSANQDYEQYF. The CDR3 region has the DNA TGCAGTGCTAATCAAGACTACGAGCAGTACTTC.

The chain links TRBV12-3 or TRBV12-4 to TRBJ1-5; D possibly corresponds to TRBD1 (5 bases). Trimming took 3 bases from V and 0 from J, leaving 9 bases between them. The CDR3 sequence is 15 residues long. As DNA, the CDR3 is TGTGCCAGCAGTTTCTGGGGGTGTAGCAATCAGCCCCAGCATTTT. Its translation is CASSFWGCSNQPQHF.

In its sample, this clonotype was seen a few times. This sequence joins TRBV2 and TRBJ2-4; 9 positions match TRBD1. Matching the DNA end better, TRBJ2-7 makes the J call doubtful. The CDR3 is 12 amino acids. In germline, CDR1 is SNHLY, CDR2 FYNNEI. This chain's CDR3 is CASRATGGEQYF. The CDR3 DNA sequence: TGTGCCAGCAGAGCGACAGGGGGCGAGCAGTACTTC.

The gene calls are TRBV27 and TRBJ2-4, with unresolved D. V shed 2 bases and J shed 7 bases, with 21 bases lying between them. This CDR3 contains 17 residues. Germline V gene data show CDR1 as MNHEY and CDR2 as SMNVEV (reference sequence). CDR3 loop: CASSLRYLPLEGNIQYF. CDR3 bases: TGTGCCAGCAGTTTACGTTATCTGCCGCTCGAAGGGAACATTCAGTACTTC.

This chain uses TRBV2 with TRBJ2-1, with 7 bases fitting TRBD2. The J call is in doubt because the DNA end fits TRBJ2-7 better. CDR1 SNHLY and CDR2 FYNNEI come from the germline V gene. CDR3 length equals 13 residues. CDR3 sequence: CASSELGRNEQYF. The CDR3 bases are TGTGCCAGCAGTGAACTCGGGAGGAACGAGCAGTACTTC.

This clonotype was counted between two and nine times. The CDR3 DNA is TGTGCCAGCAGCGCGGCGCGGGGGGATACGCAGTATTTT. This sequence encodes CASSAARGDTQYF. The chain is built from TRBV7-3 and TRBJ2-3; 7 bases are a match to TRBD2. The length of the CDR3 is 13 residues. In germline, CDR1 is SGHTA, CDR2 FQGTGA. The ends lost 5 bases at V and 6 bases at J; junction bases unmatched: 5.

The rearrangement joins TRBV20-1 to TRBJ2-1; TRBD2 aligns across 7 bases. J gave up 2 bases and V 4 bases, and 5 bases lay outside the gene matches. The CDR3 is made up of 14 amino acids. Germline CDR1 is DFQATT and CDR2 is SNEGSKA (reference sequence). Written as DNA, the CDR3 is TGCAGTGCTATAGCGGGCCACACCTACAATGAGCAGTTCTTC. It yields the protein CSAIAGHTYNEQFF.

This chain links TRBV30 with TRBJ2-1; D might be TRBD1 (5 bases). CDR1 and CDR2 from the germline V gene are GTSNPN and SVGIG (reference sequence). The V and J ends lost 5 bases and 5 bases respectively, with 13 bases between them. The CDR3 covers 13 residues. CDR3 in amino acids: CAWLGRFDNEQFF. CDR3 coding DNA: TGTGCCTGGCTGGGGCGTTTCGACAATGAGCAGTTCTTC.

The chain links TRBV20-1 to TRBJ2-7, with 9 nucleotides matching TRBD2. The J segment lost 0 bases and the V segment lost 1 base, leaving 4 bases of the junction unmatched. Germline V gene sequence: CDR1 DFQATT, CDR2 SNEGSKA (reference sequence). CDR3 length equals 15 residues. In DNA form, the CDR3 reads TGCAGTGCTAGAGGGGGGCGGGAGGGCTCCTACGAGCAGTACTTC. Translated: CSARGGREGSYEQYF.

The genes are TRBV27 and TRBJ2-7; 8 bases are a match to TRBD2. V lost 6 bases, J lost 1 base, and 5 bases stayed unmatched. Germline CDR1 reads MNHEY; CDR2 reads SMNVEV (reference sequence). CDR3 size: 14 residues. The CDR3 here is CASRETSESYEQYF. In DNA form, the CDR3 reads TGTGCCAGCAGGGAGACTAGCGAGTCCTACGAGCAGTACTTC.

This rearrangement joins TRBV21-1 to TRBJ2-1; the table calls TRBD2, which could not be checked here. TRBV21-1 is a documented pseudogene. The CDR3 is 15 amino acids. CDR3 region: CASSKGTSETNEQFF. The CDR3 DNA reads as TGTGCCAGCAGCAAAGGGACTAGCGAGACAAATGAGCAGTTCTTC.

This clonotype appeared a few times. The chain recombines TRBV20-1 with TRBJ1-2; D uncertain. The CDR3 length is 11 residues. V shed 3 bases and J shed 0 bases, with 2 bases lying between them. Germline-derived CDR1 and CDR2 are DFQATT and SNEGSKA (reference sequence). DNA of the CDR3: TGCAGTGCTAGCGCTAACTATGGCTACACCTTC. Translating gives CSASANYGYTF.

Only a few counts were recorded for this clonotype. V and J are TRBV7-2 and TRBJ2-6, with a weak D call TRBD2 (6 bases). The V and J ends lost 4 bases and 2 bases respectively, with 12 bases between them. The germline CDR1 and CDR2 sequences are SGHTA and FQGNSA. The CDR3 loop spans 16 amino acids. The CDR3 nucleotides read TGTGCCAGCAGCTCAGAGCCGGGAGCTGGGGCCAACGTCCTGACTTTC. Translating it yields CASSSEPGAGANVLTF. Drawing the rest from reference TRBV7-2 and TRBJ2-6, the complete variable domain is GAGVSQSPSNKVTEKGKDVELRCDPISGHTALYWYRQSLGQGLEFLIYFQGNSAPDKSGLPSDRFSAERTGGSVSTLTIQRTQQEDSAVYLCASSSEPGAGANVLTFGAGSRLTVL.

The V and J genes are TRBV6-4 and TRBJ2-2, with D perhaps given as TRBD1 or TRBD2 (5 bases each). Germline loops: CDR1 MRHNA, CDR2 SNTAGT. The CDR3 spans 15 residues. The ends were cut back, 4 bases at V and 3 bases at J, with 12 bases in the middle. As DNA, the CDR3 is TGTGCCAGCAGTGCAAAAGGGACGGACACCGGGGAGCTGTTTTTT. This gives the protein CASSAKGTDTGELFF.

This clonotype was recorded a few times. The rearrangement links TRBV20-1 to TRBJ2-4; the match to TRBD2 covers 11 bases. The J call could be wrong; TRBJ2-7 is a better fit for the DNA end. The germline CDR1 and CDR2 sequences are DFQATT and SNEGSKA (reference sequence). The CDR3 is made up of 16 amino acids. CDR3 nucleotide sequence: TGCAGTGCTAGAGATGTGGCTACTAGCGGGAGAGGCGAGCAGTACTTC. As protein: CSARDVATSGRGEQYF.

This clonotype turned up a few times. This sequence joins TRBV20-1 and TRBJ2-3; D might be TRBD1 or TRBD2, each matching 5 bases. The CDR3 loop spans 13 amino acids. Trimming removed 6 bases from V and 1 base from J, with 11 bases in between. Germline CDR1 DFQATT, CDR2 SNEGSKA (reference sequence). The CDR3, as DNA: TGCAGTGCAACGGGACCGGGCACAGATACGCAGTATTTT. The encoded protein is CSATGPGTDTQYF.